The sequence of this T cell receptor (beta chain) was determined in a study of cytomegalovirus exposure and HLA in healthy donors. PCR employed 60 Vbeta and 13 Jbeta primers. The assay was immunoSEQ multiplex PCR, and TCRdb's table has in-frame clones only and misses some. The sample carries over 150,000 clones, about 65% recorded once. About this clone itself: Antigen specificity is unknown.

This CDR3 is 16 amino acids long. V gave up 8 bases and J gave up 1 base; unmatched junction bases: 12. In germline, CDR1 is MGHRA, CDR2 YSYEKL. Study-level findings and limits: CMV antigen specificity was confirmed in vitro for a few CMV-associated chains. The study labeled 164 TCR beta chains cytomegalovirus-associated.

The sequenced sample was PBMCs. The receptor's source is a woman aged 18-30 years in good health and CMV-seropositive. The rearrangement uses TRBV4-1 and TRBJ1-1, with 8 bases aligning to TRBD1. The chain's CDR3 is CASSRMPGGRNTEAFF. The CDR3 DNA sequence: TGCGCCAGCTCGAGAATGCCAGGGGGCCGGAACACTGAAGCTTTCTTT.